This TCR beta chain was documented in a study of blood T cell repertoires in COVID-19. At the level of the study: Samples came from the United States, Italy and Spain, spanning acute and convalescent COVID-19.

Allocation to cohorts depended on clinical history reported by the participants. Two negative PCRs, clearance, or symptom resolution characterized the recovered Cohort 3 donors. This CDR3 region has 16 residues. The V gene end was trimmed by 1 base and the J gene end by 4 bases; junction bases not matched to a gene: 6. Per the germline V gene, CDR1 is LGHDT and CDR2 is YNNKEL (reference sequence). This clone has only one observation. Authors' methods: Reference gene primer amplification in the assay estimated nucleated cell counts. Only in-frame clones appear in the TCRdb table, and some are missing; sequencing was by immunoSEQ multiplex PCR. V and J calls plus clone size are reproduced from that table; the DNA served to infer D and trimming. The data contain 250,000 to 350,000 clones, roughly 85% of them singletons.

The source material was PBMCs or T cells enriched from blood (not recorded which). The chain is built from TRBV3-1 (or the pseudogene TRBV3-2) and TRBJ2-3, with 9 positions matching TRBD2. This receptor was taken from a woman in her forties or fifties who had recovered from COVID-19. For the CDR3, the DNA is TGTGCCAGCAGCCAAGGACTAGCGGAGGGGGCAGATACGCAGTATTTT. This gives the protein CASSQGLAEGADTQYF.